This T cell receptor (beta chain) was recovered during a study of Graves' ophthalmopathy and Graves' hyperthyroidism. Points on this clonotype: One base away lies a much larger clone, so this may be a sequencing read error.

As the template, RNA transcripts were used to amplify TCR beta CDR3 regions. Investigators did first-round RT-PCR with HTBI primers, then second-round multiplex PCR. MiXCR was run by TCRdb on the multiplex PCR reads, yielding one entry per CDR3 protein. The sample yields 740,000 or so distinct CDR3 sequences, about 44% seen once. V dropped 7 bases and J dropped 4 bases, with 13 bases sitting between them. Looked up from germline, CDR1 is SGHVS and CDR2 is FQNEAQ. This CDR3 has 13 amino acids. This TCR was recovered from an adult man with Graves' ophthalmopathy. Sequenced material: peripheral blood. This chain uses TRBV7-8 with TRBJ1-2; tentatively, D is TRBD1 (6 bases). CDR3 sequence (DNA): TGTGCCAGCAACTACAGGGAGAGCTATGGCTACACCTTC. As protein: CASNYRESYGYTF.